A single sample is the source of the 9 T cell receptor beta chains below, sequenced in a study of identical twins. In TCRdb, the 5' RACE reads were re-called with MiXCR into one record per CDR3 protein. The sample carries roughly 470,000 distinct CDR3 sequences, about 13% recorded once. These data also featured in a second study, about yellow fever vaccine responses in identical twins.

Sequencing was performed on CD4+ T cells sorted from blood. The source is a woman aged 18-29 years in good health.

The V and J genes are TRBV15 and TRBJ2-3; 9 nucleotides align to TRBD1. The CDR3 is 16 residues long. Germline trimming cut 5 bases from V and 2 bases from J; bases unmatched to any gene: 8. CDR1 and CDR2 (germline): LNHNV, YYDKDF (reference sequence). CDR3 nucleotides: TGTGCCACCAGCGGGCTACAGGGGGCTTCCACAGATACGCAGTATTTT. This sequence encodes CATSGLQGASTDTQYF. Full variable domain (outside the CDR3, taken from reference TRBV15 and TRBJ2-3): DAMVIQNPRYQVTQFGKPVTLSCSQTLNHNVMYWYQQKSSQAPKLLFHYYDKDFNNEADTPDNFQSRRPNTSFCFLDIRSPGLGDTAMYLCATSGLQGASTDTQYFGPGTRLTVL.

The chain uses TRBV2 and TRBJ2-3, with 7 bases identical to TRBD2. Looked up from germline, CDR1 is SNHLY and CDR2 is FYNNEI. The CDR3 totals 15 residues. V lost 7 bases, J lost 6 bases, and 13 bases stayed unmatched. The CDR3, as DNA: TGTGCCAGCAAAGATGACAGACTAGCAGGGGATACGCAGTATTTT. It is translated as CASKDDRLAGDTQYF. The variable domain in full, completed from reference TRBV2 and TRBJ2-3, reads EPEVTQTPSHQVTQMGQEVILRCVPISNHLYFYWYRQILGQKVEFLVSFYNNEISEKSEIFDDQFSVERPDGSNFTLKIRSTKLEDSAMYFCASKDDRLAGDTQYFGPGTRLTVL.

This clonotype was seen only a few times. The rearrangement uses TRBV28 and TRBJ2-5; D is unclear. The CDR3 is made up of 11 amino acids. V lost 8 bases and J 5 bases, leaving 9 bases between the germline ends. Germline CDR1 is MDHEN and CDR2 is SYDVKM. CDR3 nucleotides: TGTGCCAGCCTTTATTCGGAGACCCAGTACTTC. Translated: CASLYSETQYF.

The V call is TRBV19, the J call TRBJ2-2; D possibly uses TRBD1 or TRBD2 (6 bases each). In germline, CDR1 is LNHDA, CDR2 SQIVND (reference sequence). Trimming left V 4 bases short and J 5 bases short, with 14 bases between. The CDR3 has 15 amino acids. CDR3 sequence (DNA): TGTGCCAGTAGTACCGCGACGGGGGCGACCGGGGAGCTGTTTTTT. Amino acids: CASSTATGATGELFF.

The chain links TRBV3-1 to TRBJ2-2; D may be TRBD1 or TRBD2 (5 bases each). The CDR3 is 15 residues long. Looked up from germline, CDR1 is LGHDT and CDR2 is YNNKEL (reference sequence). V lost 4 bases to trimming and J lost 1 base, with 10 bases between them. CDR3 loop: CASSLGPWNTGELFF. The CDR3 DNA reads as TGTGCCAGCAGCCTGGGACCCTGGAACACCGGGGAGCTGTTTTTT.

A few counts support this clonotype. The V gene is TRBV5-1, the J gene TRBJ1-2; weak D call: TRBD1 (6 bases). Deletions cut 5 bases from V and 7 bases from J, with 21 bases between. This CDR3 spans 15 amino acids. Germline CDR1 reads SGHRS; CDR2 reads YFSETQ. This CDR3 is CASREQGFPGIGYTF. In DNA form, the CDR3 reads TGCGCCAGCAGGGAACAGGGATTCCCGGGCATTGGCTACACCTTC.

The table lists this clonotype with a few counts. The V call is TRBV4-1, the J call TRBJ2-7; D uncertain. The V gene lost 8 bases and the J gene lost 0 bases, with 11 bases spanning the gap. Germline CDR1 MGHRA, CDR2 YSYEKL. The CDR3 has 13 residues. CDR3 coding DNA: TGCGCCAGCGGGCAGCCCAGCTCCTACGAGCAGTACTTC. It is translated as CASGQPSSYEQYF.

This clonotype has only a few counts. The genes are TRBV7-9 and TRBJ1-4; D remains unclear. Germline assignment: CDR1 SEHNR and CDR2 FQNEAQ (reference sequence). The CDR3 sequence is 11 residues long. V shed 4 bases and J shed 6 bases, with 3 bases lying between them. CDR3 nucleotide sequence: TGTGCCAGCAGCTCGTATGAAAAACTGTTTTTT. It is translated as CASSSYEKLFF.

This clonotype has a handful of counts. A junction end diverges from the germline sequence, so it may reflect a read error. The rearrangement uses TRBV12-3 or TRBV12-4 and TRBJ2-3, with TRBD2 as a possible D gene (6 bases). This CDR3 region has 16 residues. The CDR3 sequence: CTSSLDKAGPPDTQYF. The CDR3 region has the DNA TGTACCAGCAGTTTAGATAAGGCGGGACCCCCAGATACGCAGTATTTT.